These 32 T cell receptor beta chains came from one sample sequenced in a study of CXCR3-negative and CXCR3-positive naive CD8 T cells. In preparing the TRB cDNA libraries, 5' RACE with UMI labels was used. Reprocessing the 5' RACE reads, TCRdb reports a single entry for every CDR3 protein and omits DNA. The table for this sample gives 50,000 to 75,000 distinct CDR3 sequences. Specimen: naive CXCR3- CD8+ T cells from blood. The subset here: CD45RO-CCR7+CD27+CD95- naive CD8+ T cells lacking CXCR3 (TNR3-). These receptors were collected from a human donor in good health. Some clones in this sample may be carry-over from other donors' samples.

The rearrangement uses TRBV5-1 and TRBJ2-1; lacking DNA, the TRBD2 call made by TCRdb goes unchecked. The CDR3 loop spans 16 amino acids. CDR1 is SGHRS, CDR2 YFSETQ, per germline. The CDR3 sequence: CASSILLAGVLNEQFF.

The rearrangement joins TRBV4-3 to TRBJ2-1. From germline, CDR1 is LGHNA and CDR2 YSLEER. This CDR3 is 15 amino acids long. The CDR3 loop is CASSQDTESYNEQFF.

V and J are TRBV4-1 and TRBJ1-1; TCRdb picks TRBD1, but there is no DNA to check that call. The CDR3 is 16 residues long. The germline V gene encodes CDR1 MGHRA and CDR2 YSYEKL. The CDR3 is CASSQEPGRMNTEAFF.

This chain uses TRBV5-4 with TRBJ2-7; TCRdb designates TRBD2, a call that cannot be tested without DNA. This CDR3 comprises 17 residues. Looked up from germline, CDR1 is SGHNT and CDR2 is YYREEE (reference sequence). The CDR3 here is CASSSTTRSGGTYEQYF.

The rearrangement links TRBV27 to TRBJ2-7; TCRdb's D gene call, TRBD1, goes unchecked for lack of DNA. The CDR3 loop spans 12 amino acids. Germline values: CDR1 MNHEY, CDR2 SMNVEV (reference sequence). The CDR3 here is CASSRQGAEQYF.

This rearrangement joins TRBV28 to TRBJ2-5. The CDR3 covers 13 residues. Germline loops: CDR1 MDHEN, CDR2 SYDVKM. CDR3 sequence: CASQLQIQEIQYF.

CDR3 region: CASSTEESNQPQHF. This chain connects TRBV21-1 to TRBJ1-5. TRBV21-1 is reported as a pseudogene. The length of the CDR3 is 14 residues.

J is TRBJ2-1 and V is TRBV29-1. CDR1 and CDR2 (germline): SQVTM, ANQGSEA. The CDR3 extends over 15 amino acids. Here the CDR3 reads CSVEGSGSRYNEQFF.

The J gene is TRBJ2-5, the V gene TRBV7-9; TCRdb names TRBD1, which stays unverified in the absence of DNA. Germline CDR1 SEHNR, CDR2 FQNEAQ (reference sequence). The CDR3 is 15 residues long. CDR3 loop: CASSFLGAGSETQYF.

The V gene is TRBV29-1, the J gene TRBJ2-7; as DNA is missing, the TRBD2 call by TCRdb cannot be tested. The germline V gene has CDR1 SQVTM and CDR2 ANQGSEA. The CDR3 length is 12 residues. The CDR3 loop reads CSVWGGTYEQYF.

The chain carries TRBV29-1 and TRBJ1-2; TCRdb picks TRBD1, but there is no DNA to check that call. Germline V gene sequence: CDR1 SQVTM, CDR2 ANQGSEA. The length of the CDR3 is 12 residues. The CDR3: CSGQTGSEGYTF.

V gene TRBV11-2 combines with J gene TRBJ1-2; TCRdb's D gene call, TRBD1, goes unchecked for lack of DNA. Per the germline V gene, CDR1 is SGHAT and CDR2 is FQNNGV. The length of the CDR3 is 13 residues. The CDR3 is CASSLDSPNGYTF. Full variable domain (rest looked up from reference TRBV11-2 and TRBJ1-2): EAGVAQSPRYKIIEKRQSVAFWCNPISGHATLYWYQQILGQGPKLLIQFQNNGVVDDSQLPKDRFSAERLKGVDSTLKIQPAKLEDSAVYLCASSLDSPNGYTFGSGTRLTVV.

The V and J genes are TRBV29-1 and TRBJ1-1; TCRdb selects TRBD1, and the lack of DNA leaves this call unchecked. Germline V gene data show CDR1 as SQVTM and CDR2 as ANQGSEA. This CDR3 has 11 residues. CDR3 in amino acids: CSVPGTAGLVF.

The chain employs TRBV29-1 and TRBJ2-7; TCRdb calls TRBD1, which cannot be checked without DNA. The CDR3 contains 14 residues. Germline values: CDR1 SQVTM, CDR2 ANQGSEA. CDR3 amino acids: CSVEFPTGSYEQYF.

The V call is TRBV7-9, the J call TRBJ1-1; TCRdb designates TRBD1, a call that cannot be tested without DNA. In germline, CDR1 is SEHNR, CDR2 FQNEAQ (reference sequence). CDR3 size: 12 residues. CDR3 region: CASSLLPGEAFF. Supplemented by reference TRBV7-9 and TRBJ1-1, the full variable domain reads DTGVSQNPRHKITKRGQNVTFRCDPISEHNRLYWYRQTLGQGPEFLTYFQNEAQLEKSRLLSDRFSAERPKGSFSTLEIQRTEQGDSAMYLCASSLLPGEAFFGQGTRLTVV.

The chain recombines TRBV6-1 with TRBJ2-7; TCRdb's D call of TRBD1 is untestable without DNA. This CDR3 spans 16 amino acids. Germline values: CDR1 MNHNS, CDR2 SASEGT. CDR3: CASSEQSGTGGYEQYF.

The genes are TRBV28 and TRBJ2-1. The CDR3 consists of 12 residues. From germline, CDR1 is MDHEN and CDR2 SYDVKM. The CDR3 spells CASSLVSMEQFF.

This rearrangement joins TRBV20-1 to TRBJ2-1; no DNA is available, so the TRBD1 call from TCRdb remains unchecked. Looked up from germline, CDR1 is DFQATT and CDR2 is SNEGSKA (reference sequence). This CDR3 is 15 amino acids long. CDR3 in amino acids: CSARGTGGIYNEQFF.

The chain joins TRBV29-1 to TRBJ2-7; the D call from TCRdb, TRBD1, cannot be confirmed without DNA. Germline assignment: CDR1 SQVTM and CDR2 ANQGSEA. The CDR3 consists of 17 residues. The CDR3 sequence: CSVGLFGQGPIHYEQYF.

This sequence joins TRBV29-1 and TRBJ2-2; lacking DNA, the TRBD1 call made by TCRdb goes unchecked. The CDR3 has 14 amino acids. In germline, CDR1 is SQVTM, CDR2 ANQGSEA. The CDR3: CSVESHGALGELFF.

This rearrangement joins TRBV5-5 to TRBJ2-2; checking the TCRdb D call of TRBD2 is not possible without DNA. CDR1 is SGHKS and CDR2 is YYEKEE in the germline V gene (reference sequence). This CDR3 is 17 amino acids long. CDR3 residues: CASSFITSGINTGELFF. The variable domain in full, completed from reference TRBV5-5 and TRBJ2-2, reads DAGVTQSPTHLIKTRGQQVTLRCSPISGHKSVSWYQQVLGQGPQFIFQYYEKEERGRGNFPDRFSARQFPNYSSELNVNALLLGDSALYLCASSFITSGINTGELFFGEGSRLTVL.

The rearrangement uses TRBV7-9 and TRBJ2-7; TCRdb selects TRBD2, and the lack of DNA leaves this call unchecked. Germline loops: CDR1 SEHNR, CDR2 FQNEAQ (reference sequence). The CDR3 has 13 amino acids. Here the CDR3 reads CASSLTQGGEQYF.

The rearrangement uses TRBV7-9 and TRBJ2-7; the TCRdb call, TRBD1, lacks DNA for checking. The CDR3 is 14 amino acids. CDR1 and CDR2 (germline): SEHNR, FQNEAQ (reference sequence). CDR3 sequence: CASSLEQATYEQYF.

The J gene is TRBJ2-1, the V gene TRBV20-1; TCRdb designates TRBD2, a call that cannot be tested without DNA. Looked up from germline, CDR1 is DFQATT and CDR2 is SNEGSKA (reference sequence). The CDR3 runs to 14 residues. The CDR3 spells CSAGSSFYNSEQFF.

This rearrangement joins TRBV11-3 to TRBJ1-6. The germline gives CDR1 SGHNT, CDR2 YENEEA. CDR3 length: 14 amino acids. The chain's CDR3 is CASSPYSSDSPLHF. Full variable domain (remainder filled in from reference TRBV11-3 and TRBJ1-6): EAGVVQSPRYKIIEKKQPVAFWCNPISGHNTLYWYLQNLGQGPELLIRYENEEAVDDSQLPKDRFSAERLKGVDSTLKIQPAELGDSAVYLCASSPYSSDSPLHFGNGTRLTVT.

By frequency, this clonotype registers medium-sized. The J gene is TRBJ2-1, the V gene TRBV20-1. The CDR3 covers 11 residues. Germline-derived CDR1 and CDR2 are DFQATT and SNEGSKA (reference sequence). The CDR3 sequence: CSARVVGEQFF.

The chain's CDR3 is CASSPPGQATNTGELFF. The rearrangement links TRBV28 to TRBJ2-2; the TRBD1 assignment by TCRdb is unverifiable without DNA. The germline V gene encodes CDR1 MDHEN and CDR2 SYDVKM. The CDR3 covers 17 residues. The full variable domain, in which reference TRBV28 and TRBJ2-2 provide the parts outside the CDR3, is DVKVTQSSRYLVKRTGEKVFLECVQDMDHENMFWYRQDPGLGLRLIYFSYDVKMKEKGDIPEGYSVSREKKERFSLILESASTNQTSMYLCASSPPGQATNTGELFFGEGSRLTVL.

The chain combines TRBV5-6 with TRBJ2-5; TCRdb names TRBD2, which stays unverified in the absence of DNA. CDR1 and CDR2 from the germline V gene are SGHDT and YYEEEE. The CDR3 loop spans 17 amino acids. CDR3 sequence: CASSSGTSGAVQETQYF. Supplemented by reference TRBV5-6 and TRBJ2-5, the full variable domain reads DAGVTQSPTHLIKTRGQQVTLRCSPKSGHDTVSWYQQALGQGPQFIFQYYEEEERQRGNFPDRFSGHQFPNYSSELNVNALLLGDSALYLCASSSGTSGAVQETQYFGPGTRLLVL.

V usage is TRBV11-2 and J usage is TRBJ2-2. The CDR3 is 13 amino acids. Per the germline V gene, CDR1 is SGHAT and CDR2 is FQNNGV. CDR3 loop: CASSLDSSGELFF.

This sequence joins TRBV11-3 and TRBJ1-1; lacking DNA, the TRBD1 call made by TCRdb goes unchecked. Germline CDR1 is SGHNT and CDR2 is YENEEA. The CDR3 has 15 amino acids. This chain's CDR3 is CASSGYGDLNTEAFF.

Measured by frequency, this clonotype is medium-sized. The chain uses TRBV20-1 and TRBJ1-5. Germline CDR1 DFQATT, CDR2 SNEGSKA (reference sequence). This CDR3 spans 15 amino acids. The CDR3 here is CSARAPTGSNQPQHF.

The J gene is TRBJ2-1, the V gene TRBV27; the D gene TCRdb calls, TRBD2, cannot be checked with no DNA. The CDR3 has 14 residues. Germline lookup yields CDR1 MNHEY and CDR2 SMNVEV (reference sequence). The chain's CDR3 is CASSLGLAYNEQFF.